One sample yielded the 26 T cell receptor beta chains listed below, sequenced in a study of T cells in Graves' hyperthyroidism and ophthalmopathy. What was amplified from RNA transcripts were TCR beta CDR3 regions. The HTBI primer set served for first-round RT-PCR of the TCR CDR3. From the multiplex PCR reads, TCRdb called clonotypes with MiXCR, one entry per CDR3 protein. The table lists approximately 600,000 distinct CDR3 sequences, approximately 14% of them singletons, with around 5.4% in the top ten. Material: blood. These receptors were taken from a woman in her 30s with Graves' hyperthyroidism that later progressed to Graves' ophthalmopathy.

Turning to this clonotype: A much more abundant neighbour one base away suggests this may be a read error. The rearrangement links TRBV6-1 to TRBJ1-5; D remains unclear. This CDR3 contains 14 residues. CDR1 is MNHNS, CDR2 SASEGT, per germline. Trimming removed 11 bases at V and 4 bases at J, with 18 bases between. The DNA of the CDR3 is TGTGCCTGCCTATCGAATGGTGGGAATCAGCCCCAGCATTTT. Its protein product is CACLSNGGNQPQHF.

This rearrangement joins TRBV4-1 to TRBJ1-2; D not resolved. Looked up from germline, CDR1 is MGHRA and CDR2 is YSYEKL. CDR3 size: 15 residues. Trimming removed 1 base from V and 0 bases from J, with 9 bases in between. The DNA for the CDR3 is TGCGCCAGCAGCCAAGTTGGGTCTGCTAACTATGGCTACACCTTC. Protein: CASSQVGSANYGYTF.

This clonotype was found a few times. The rearrangement links TRBV20-1 to TRBJ2-1; D is ambiguous. CDR1 is DFQATT and CDR2 is SNEGSKA in the germline V gene (reference sequence). CDR3 size: 13 residues. The ends were cut back, 4 bases at V and 9 bases at J, with 16 bases in the middle. CDR3 region: CSATDRGPLEQFF. The CDR3 coding sequence is TGCAGTGCTACGGATAGAGGACCGCTTGAGCAGTTCTTC.

This clonotype was recorded at least ten times. The V gene is TRBV9, the J gene TRBJ2-5, with TRBD2 matching 7 bases. The CDR3 runs to 14 residues. Germline values: CDR1 SGDLS, CDR2 YYNGEE. V shed 0 bases and J 1 base; nucleotides not matched to a gene: 0. The CDR3 protein is CASSVGTSQETQYF. In nucleotides, the CDR3 is TGTGCCAGCAGCGTAGGGACTAGCCAAGAGACCCAGTACTTC.

The V call is TRBV20-1, the J call TRBJ1-5, with D perhaps matching TRBD1 (6 bases). The CDR3 loop spans 15 amino acids. From germline, CDR1 is DFQATT and CDR2 SNEGSKA (reference sequence). Between the trimmed V and J ends, which lost 1 base and 3 bases, there was a span of 13 bases. This CDR3 reads CSARGGANDNQPQHF. DNA for the CDR3: TGCAGTGCTAGAGGGGGGGCCAACGACAATCAGCCCCAGCATTTT.

The J gene is TRBJ2-3, the V gene TRBV6-2 or TRBV6-3; TRBD1 aligns across 9 bases. The length of the CDR3 is 15 residues. Germline CDR1 is MNHEY and CDR2 is SVGEGT. The junction had 7 bases not matched to a gene; V was cut back by 5 bases and J by 4 bases. CDR3 amino acids: CASSVRQGVSDTQYF. In DNA, the CDR3 is TGTGCCAGCAGTGTTCGACAGGGGGTTTCAGATACGCAGTATTTT.

CDR3 DNA: TGTGCCAGCAGCGTAGGAGGCACCCCGAACTATGGCTACACCTTC. It codes for CASSVGGTPNYGYTF. The V call is TRBV9, the J call TRBJ1-2, with unresolved D. The V and J ends lost 0 bases and 2 bases respectively, with 11 bases between them. CDR3 size: 15 residues. CDR1 SGDLS and CDR2 YYNGEE come from the germline V gene.

The chain couples TRBV30 to TRBJ1-5; the match to TRBD1 covers 12 bases. The V segment lost 5 bases and the J segment 6 bases; nucleotides outside the gene matches: 5. In germline, CDR1 is GTSNPN, CDR2 SVGIG (reference sequence). The CDR3 runs to 14 residues. DNA of the CDR3: TGTGCCTGGTCGGGACAGGGGGCAGGTCAGCCCCAGCATTTT. Its protein product is CAWSGQGAGQPQHF.

This clonotype has ten or more counts. The chain employs TRBV5-1 and TRBJ1-1, with a tentative D call TRBD1 (6 bases). The CDR3 runs to 14 residues. Per germline, CDR1 SGHRS and CDR2 YFSETQ. V dropped 2 bases and J dropped 6 bases, with 14 bases sitting between them. In nucleotides, the CDR3 is TGCGCCAGCAGCTTAGCGGGGGGCGACGCTGAAGCTTTCTTT. This sequence encodes CASSLAGGDAEAFF. Using reference TRBV5-1 and TRBJ1-1 for the parts outside the CDR3, the full variable domain is KAGVTQTPRYLIKTRGQQVTLSCSPISGHRSVSWYQQTPGQGLQFLFEYFSETQRNKGNFPGRFSGRQFSNSRSEMNVSTLELGDSALYLCASSLAGGDAEAFFGQGTRLTVV.

This clonotype has a single count. The chain couples TRBV4-3 to TRBJ2-7; 9 nucleotides align to TRBD1. From germline, CDR1 is LGHNA and CDR2 YSLEER. Trimming removed 1 base from V and 3 bases from J; junction bases left unmatched: 7. The CDR3 consists of 16 residues. Written as DNA, the CDR3 is TGCGCCAGCAGCCAAGCGGAGGACAGGGGAAGCTACGAGCAGTACTTC. It codes for CASSQAEDRGSYEQYF.

With respect to this clonotype: A read error may explain this, as a much larger clone is one base away. The chain employs TRBV3-1 and TRBJ2-2; D uncertain. V lost 1 base, J lost 0 bases, and 6 bases lay in between. CDR1 is LGHDT, CDR2 YNNKEL, per germline (reference sequence). The CDR3 extends over 15 amino acids. Here the CDR3 DNA reads TGTGCCAGCAGCCAAGCACGGGCGAACACCGGGGAGCTGTTTTTT. Amino acids: CASSQARANTGELFF.

Note on this clonotype: Since a much larger clone is just one base distant, this may be a read error. The chain couples TRBV2 to TRBJ2-2, with 10 nucleotides matching TRBD2. The germline V gene encodes CDR1 SNHLY and CDR2 FYNNEI. J was trimmed by 7 bases and V by 5 bases; bases with no gene match: 10. The CDR3 contains 16 residues. This CDR3 is CASSSTSSGRVGELFF. As DNA, the CDR3 is TGTGCCAGCAGTAGCACCTCTAGCGGGAGAGTCGGGGAGCTGTTTTTT.

This clonotype was observed a handful of times. V gene TRBV2 combines with J gene TRBJ2-7, with a weak D call TRBD1 (6 bases). The CDR3 runs 13 residues. The V and J ends lost 6 bases and 5 bases respectively, with 14 bases between them. Per germline, CDR1 SNHLY and CDR2 FYNNEI. CDR3 nucleotides: TGTGCCAGCAGGATCCCGGGACATCACGAGCAGTACTTC. Amino acid sequence: CASRIPGHHEQYF.

This clonotype was found many times. The chain uses TRBV12-3 or TRBV12-4 and TRBJ2-7; 9 bases align to TRBD1. The CDR3 runs 14 residues. Unmatched junction bases numbered 4, after V lost 4 bases and J lost 3 bases. Here the CDR3 reads CASSSRDRDYEQYF. The CDR3, as DNA: TGTGCCAGCAGTTCAAGGGACAGGGACTACGAGCAGTACTTC.

This clonotype was observed a handful of times. The gene calls are TRBV3-1 and TRBJ1-2; D call uncertain. V was clipped by 1 base and J by 5 bases, with 8 bases between them. Per the germline V gene, CDR1 is LGHDT and CDR2 is YNNKEL (reference sequence). CDR3 length equals 13 residues. CDR3 coding DNA: TGTGCCAGCAGCCAAGGGCAGCCTTATGGCTACACCTTC. This sequence encodes CASSQGQPYGYTF.

This clonotype was recorded a few times. The chain is built from TRBV7-9 and TRBJ2-7; 8 bases map to TRBD2. The trim removed 7 bases at V and 0 bases at J, leaving 14 bases unmatched. This CDR3 comprises 17 residues. CDR1 and CDR2 from the germline V gene are SEHNR and FQNEAQ (reference sequence). The CDR3 coding sequence is TGTGCCAGCACCACATCCCCCACTAGCGGAGGCTCCTACGAGCAGTACTTC. It codes for CASTTSPTSGGSYEQYF.

This clonotype was seen ten or more times. The V gene is TRBV30, the J gene TRBJ1-5; D unresolved. V was cut by 1 base and J by 6 bases, with 19 bases left in between. The V gene's germline CDR1 is GTSNPN and CDR2 SVGIG (reference sequence). The CDR3 consists of 16 residues. CDR3 residues: CAWSAASLGVFQPQHF. The CDR3 DNA follows: TGTGCCTGGAGTGCGGCCTCCCTCGGCGTCTTTCAGCCCCAGCATTTT.

This clonotype has more than one count but fewer than ten. The V gene is TRBV10-2, the J gene TRBJ2-7; no reliable D call. V shed 8 bases and J shed 3 bases, with 11 bases lying between them. Germline values: CDR1 WSHSY, CDR2 SAAADI. CDR3 size: 12 residues. The DNA of the CDR3 is TGCGCCAGCGGAGACGTGGGCTACGAGCAGTACTTC. This codes for CASGDVGYEQYF.

The chain carries TRBV11-2 and TRBJ1-2, with D unresolved. Trimming stripped 1 base from V and 4 bases from J, with 10 bases between. Per the germline V gene, CDR1 is SGHAT and CDR2 is FQNNGV. The CDR3 sequence is 14 residues long. CDR3 loop: CASSLGADVYGYTF. CDR3 bases: TGTGCCAGCAGCTTAGGAGCGGACGTCTATGGCTACACCTTC.

The chain couples TRBV7-2 to TRBJ1-2; TRBD1 matches at 9 bases. Germline V gene sequence: CDR1 SGHTA, CDR2 FQGNSA. This CDR3 spans 15 amino acids. V was pared by 1 base and J by 5 bases, with 5 bases of the junction left unmatched. The CDR3, as DNA: TGTGCCAGCAGCTTAGGACAGGGGGTCGGATATGGCTACACCTTC. Protein sequence: CASSLGQGVGYGYTF.

This clonotype was counted at least ten times. V gene TRBV11-2 combines with J gene TRBJ2-5; 7 nucleotides line up with TRBD1. Germline V gives CDR1 SGHAT, CDR2 FQNNGV. J lost 3 bases, V lost 5 bases, and 3 bases had no gene match. The CDR3 sequence is 13 residues long. In DNA, the CDR3 is TGTGCCAGCAGCCTGGGACAGAAAGAGACCCAGTACTTC. Residues: CASSLGQKETQYF.

The chain recombines TRBV15 with TRBJ1-5; D gene unclear. V lost 5 bases and J lost 0, with 11 bases in between. In germline, CDR1 is LNHNV, CDR2 YYDKDF (reference sequence). This CDR3 has 15 residues. The CDR3 spells CATSAGENSNQPQHF. CDR3 bases: TGTGCCACCAGCGCTGGGGAAAATAGCAATCAGCCCCAGCATTTT.

To note about this clonotype: A much bigger clone sits one base away, suggesting this may be a read error. Likely a read error: the CDR3 ends without its conserved phenylalanine or tryptophan. V and J are TRBV19 and TRBJ1-6; D not resolved. The CDR3 is 13 residues long. The V end was cut by 3 bases, the J end by 7 bases, with 7 bases between. Germline lookup yields CDR1 LNHDA and CDR2 SQIVND (reference sequence). The CDR3: CASSISGNSPLHL. The DNA of the CDR3 is TGTGCCAGTAGTATCAGCGGAAATTCACCCCTCCACCTT.

This clonotype was detected only a few times. This chain uses TRBV18 with TRBJ1-1; TRBD1 matches at 9 bases. V trimming: 6 bases; J trimming: 0 bases; junction bases outside the gene matches: 2. The CDR3 is 14 amino acids. Germline V gives CDR1 KGHSH, CDR2 LQKENI. This CDR3 reads CASSGTGLNTEAFF. The CDR3 DNA reads TGTGCCAGCTCGGGGACAGGGCTGAACACTGAAGCTTTCTTT.

As to this clonotype: Possible read error: a much larger clone is one base away. This likely comes from a read error, as the CDR3 has no conserved phenylalanine or tryptophan at its end. This chain uses TRBV6-1 with TRBJ2-7; D possibly corresponds to TRBD2 (5 bases). The germline V and J ends were trimmed by 6 bases and 2 bases, with 20 bases remaining between them. The CDR3 extends over 16 amino acids. Per germline, CDR1 MNHNS and CDR2 SASEGT. CDR3 sequence reads: CASRRTGGGSTYEQYL. CDR3 DNA sequence: TGTGCCAGCAGACGGACCGGCGGAGGATCCACCTACGAGCAGTACCTC.

This clonotype was detected many times. V gene TRBV7-2 combines with J gene TRBJ1-1; maybe TRBD1 (5 bases). Trimming left V 5 bases short and J 2 bases short, with 15 bases between. Germline V gene sequence: CDR1 SGHTA, CDR2 FQGNSA. The CDR3 sequence is 15 residues long. CDR3 residues: CASSQTRTLNTEAFF. CDR3 in DNA: TGTGCCAGCAGCCAAACAAGGACACTCAACACTGAAGCTTTCTTT.